This section outlines one T cell receptor (beta chain) sequence together with its context. The clone's antigen remains unknown. Within one base of it there is no much larger clone, and no base qualities were kept. This record belongs to a study of control samples from healthy donors and cancer patients (dated by TCRdb to 2018 to 2021). The library was generated by the immunoSEQ multiplex PCR assay. As stored in TCRdb, this immuneACCESS dataset retains in-frame rearrangements with V and J assigned. A fraction of the clones does not appear; measured against another copy, unresolved V genes explain less than half of the discrepancy, and the remainder lacks a known reason. The sample data list some 87,000 clones, and roughly nine tenths of these were observed just once. The ten largest make up less than 20% of the sample. The CDR3 goes from the cysteine to the phenylalanine over 13 residues. Here the CDR3 DNA is all that survives: 39 bases in frame from base 1. From the germline V gene, CDR1 is SGHDN and CDR2 is FVKESK. V has 4 bases trimmed and J has 6 bases trimmed; junction bases matching no gene number 3.

The sample comprised blood. This clonotype originated in a young man in good health. The rearranged chain carries TRBV14 and TRBJ1-5, with TRBD1 matching 7 junction bases. The CDR3 in this case is CASSRQGGQPQHF. The sequenced DNA is TGTGCCAGCAGCCGGCAGGGGGGTCAGCCCCAGCATTTT.